Sequencing of this T cell receptor beta chain was carried out in a study of Ad26.COV2.S vaccination and SARS-CoV-2 variants (dated by TCRdb to the early 2020s). In terms of the full investigation: Donors in the vaccine arm were drawn from COV1001, a phase I-IIa trial of Ad26.COV2.S in healthy adults that was multicentre, randomized, double-blind and placebo-controlled. Blinding of investigators to trial group allocation was maintained during experiments and outcome assessment. Participants in the trial were split at random into five groups of five each, receiving low-dose or high-dose Ad26.COV2.S once or twice, or else placebo on both occasions. The TCR-sequenced set comprised around 30 samples: around 20 Ad26.COV2.S vaccine recipients, 5 placebo recipients and 8 SARS-CoV-2 convalescent individuals. TCRbeta repertoire sequencing served as the tool for gauging how specific and how broad the SARS-CoV-2-reactive T cell receptors were following Ad26.COV2.S vaccination. Dosing of Ad26.COV2.S was intramuscular, at either 5x10^10 or 1x10^11 viral particles, delivered as one shot or as two shots spaced 56 days apart. What the work shows at the level of the full study, not this receptor alone: According to the authors, total T cell responses may have been underestimated by the TCR breadth and depth analyses. The study was not powered to compare responses between vaccine doses or regimens. After vaccination, substantial breadth of spike-specific CD8+ and CD4+ T cell responses was reported. Comparable non-spike TCR breadth was observed between vaccine and placebo recipients, consistent with only spike being contained in the vaccine. Compared with placebo recipients, Ad26.COV2.S recipients showed higher spike-specific TCR breadth (P = 0.0014).

On this clone itself: The antigen it binds to is not known. Base qualities are not provided; no much larger clone lies one nucleotide away.

The CDR3 runs 16 residues from the cysteine to the phenylalanine. Solely the CDR3 DNA is kept, with 48 bases framed from the first base. The trim is 4 bases for V and 5 bases for J, with a gap of 18 bases between the germline ends. Based on the germline V gene, the CDR1 and CDR2 sequences are SGHTA and FQGNSA. This specimen's treatment or condition label, per the study, means: over 15 received Ad26.COV2.S at low or high dose, single or two shots; 5 received placebo; per-sample allocation not given. Repertoires of vaccine and placebo recipients were sequenced from samples collected on day 63 after the first injection. Cohort 1b enrolled about two dozen adults aged 18-55 years at a single site in Boston, USA, between 29 July and 7 August 2020. As a vaccine, Ad26.COV2.S was a replication-incompetent adenovirus type 26 vector that expressed a prefusion-stabilized SARS-CoV-2 spike protein derived from the original Wuhan strain.

TCRbeta CDR3 regions were sequenced with the immunoSEQ Assay. After extraction, genomic DNA underwent amplification by bias-controlled multiplex PCR, followed by high-throughput sequencing. Per the authors' processing: To quantify the absolute abundance of every unique TCRbeta CDR3 region, sequences were collapsed and filtered. T cell fraction was estimated by normalizing TCRbeta template counts to usable DNA, with usable DNA measured through amplification of reference genes found in all nucleated cells. Repertoire TCRs were annotated as SARS-CoV-2-specific when V gene, CDR3 amino acid sequence and J gene were exactly matched to a known reactive TCR set. The reference SARS-CoV-2 TCR set was obtained from MIRA and was filtered for enrichment in COVID-19-positive ImmuneCODE repertoires, whereby public or cross-reactive TCRs were removed. Drawing on the MIRA antigens, annotated TCRs were analysed further at the level of specific ORF or position within ORF. Breadth was defined as annotated unique rearrangements over total unique productive rearrangements; depth was the summed frequency of those rearrangements. Group comparisons of TCR breadth used two-sided Wilcoxon rank-sum tests. TCRdb carries this immuneACCESS record with in-frame sequences only. Its versions omit some clonotypes, under half of them owing to an unresolved V gene in the studies checked, with the rest unexplained. That table furnishes V, J and clone size, whereas the DNA furnished D and trimming. A total of about 280,000 clones appear in this sample, around 87% of them only once. The top ten clones comprise less than 3.5% of the sample.

This material consisted of peripheral blood, taken in a trial of Ad26.COV2.S vaccine versus placebo. The clonotype was recovered from a person aged 18-65 years who received the Ad26.COV2.S COVID-19 vaccine or a placebo. The chain uses TRBV7-2 and TRBJ2-1; the D gene is perhaps TRBD2, on 6 matching bases. The CDR3 protein sequence reads: CASSSRRAALNNEQFF. The DNA is TGTGCCAGCAGCTCCAGGAGGGCCGCCTTAAACAATGAGCAGTTCTTC.